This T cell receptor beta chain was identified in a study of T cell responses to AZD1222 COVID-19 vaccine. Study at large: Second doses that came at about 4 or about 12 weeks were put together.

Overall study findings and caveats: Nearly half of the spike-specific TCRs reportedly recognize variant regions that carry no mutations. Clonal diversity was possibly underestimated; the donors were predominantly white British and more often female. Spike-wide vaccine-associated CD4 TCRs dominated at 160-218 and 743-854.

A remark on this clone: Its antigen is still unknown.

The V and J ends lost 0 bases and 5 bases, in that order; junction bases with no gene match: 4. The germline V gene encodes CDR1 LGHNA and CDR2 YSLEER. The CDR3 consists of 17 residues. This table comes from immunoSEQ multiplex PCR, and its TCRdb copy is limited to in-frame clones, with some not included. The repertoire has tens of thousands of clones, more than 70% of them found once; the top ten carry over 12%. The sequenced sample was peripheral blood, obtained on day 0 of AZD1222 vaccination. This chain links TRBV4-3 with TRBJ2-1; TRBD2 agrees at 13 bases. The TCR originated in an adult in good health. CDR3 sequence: CASSQDRTSGGHNEQFF. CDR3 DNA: TGCGCCAGCAGCCAAGATCGGACTAGCGGGGGTCACAATGAGCAGTTCTTC.